Listed below are T cell receptor beta chains from one sample, sequenced in a study of tumor-infiltrating lymphocytes in localized non-small cell lung cancer. TCRdb's table, derived via immunoSEQ multiplex PCR, lists solely in-frame clones and lacks some. The sample lists about 2,700 clones, roughly 60% occurring once. Sample: uninvolved lung tissue not adjacent to the tumor. The receptors come from a human donor with non-small cell lung cancer. Each CDR3 is given without its conserved first and last residue. A D gene is named only where the DNA matches it firmly.

TRBV29-1	TRBD1	SVSSPDRATNVLT
TRBV6-1	NA	ASSEDEGQANEKLF
TRBV25-1	TRBD2	ASTSAGVETQY
TRBV14	NA	ASSLLRATDTQY
TRBV4-2	TRBD1	ASSQPGQGVGTGELF
TRBV7-8	TRBD1	ASSSRRQGPYGYT
TRBV30	NA	AWSIDVAGELF
TRBV7-8	NA	ASSSYRRDYNEQF
TRBV27	NA	ASGGEGRNEQF
TRBV21-1	NA	ASSNPTCPSYEQY
TRBV30	NA	AWSRGSNTEAF
TRBV19	NA	ASRQRNLNQPQH
TRBV27	TRBD1	ASSLRRQGENEQY
TRBV4-2	NA	ASSQGDANYGYT
TRBV15	TRBD1	ATSRDFRGLWETQY
TRBV25-1	NA	ASSESGSNQPQH
TRBV6-5	NA	ASRAFSGEQF
TRBV19	NA	ASSIAGIRGDQPQH
TRBV4-2	NA	ASSQDQGNTGELF
TRBV28	TRBD1	ASRTRHRGLGYT
TRBV28	TRBD1	ASSRQGRNEQY
TRBV10-3	NA	AISVDTGELF
TRBV9	NA	ASSAAKGDTQY
TRBV2	NA	ASSPRRGGFSADTQY
TRBV28	NA	ASSLWGYGGDANQPQH
TRBV6-5	NA	ASSLTPNTEAF
TRBV2	NA	ASGRQLRSEKLF
TRBV28	NA	AVSEETQY
TRBV2	TRBD2	ASGLDHYEQY
TRBV2	NA	ASSQGVGSRNQPQH
TRBV6-6	NA	ASSQRQANYGYT
TRBV28	NA	ASSLVLERGGVWNTEAF
TRBV28	TRBD1	ASSTRDRVRGGPQH
TRBV7-2	NA	ASSLPGEKRNTIY
TRBV6-5	NA	ASSYLGGYGYT
TRBV30	TRBD1	AWNNRGRGANVLT
TRBV5-1	NA	ASSPQQVPGEQY
TRBV30	NA	AWSGQSAEHSYEQY
TRBV9	NA	ASSVGQGTYEQY
TRBV19	NA	ASSIEEGSGANVLT
TRBV7-3	TRBD2	ASSWTSGRETQY
TRBV5-1	NA	ASSLGVYGNEQF
TRBV28	TRBD1	ASRPPPGQGGYGYT
TRBV11-2	TRBD1	ASSPWTGVAEKLF
TRBV4-1	NA	ASSLAPGQPQH
TRBV30	NA	AWSTAIGYEQY
TRBV9	TRBD1	ASSADRGSAF
TRBV5-6	NA	ASSNRDGRSYEQY
TRBV10-1	TRBD1	ASSGRQGTGELF
TRBV29-1	NA	SVILQAGTEAF
TRBV29-1	NA	SAGSLRGGDYGYT
TRBV30	TRBD2	ACKLAGDYNEQF